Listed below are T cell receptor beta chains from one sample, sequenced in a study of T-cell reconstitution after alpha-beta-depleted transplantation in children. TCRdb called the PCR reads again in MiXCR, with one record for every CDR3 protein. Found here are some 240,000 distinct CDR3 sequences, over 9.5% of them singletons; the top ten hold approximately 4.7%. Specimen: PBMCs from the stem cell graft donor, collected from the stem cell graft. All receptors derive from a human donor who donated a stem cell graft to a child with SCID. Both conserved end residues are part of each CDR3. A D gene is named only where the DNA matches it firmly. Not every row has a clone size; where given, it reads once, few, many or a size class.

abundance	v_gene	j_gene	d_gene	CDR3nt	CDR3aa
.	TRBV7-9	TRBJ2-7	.	TGTGCCAGCAGCTTAGATGGAGGGGTCGAGCAGTACTTC	CASSLDGGVEQYF
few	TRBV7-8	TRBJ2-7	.	TGTGCCAGCAGCTTAGACCTTATGGGGTACGAGCAGTACTTC	CASSLDLMGYEQYF
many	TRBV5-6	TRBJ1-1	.	TGTGCCAGCAGCCGTGACCGTACGGGCACTGAAGCTTTCTTT	CASSRDRTGTEAFF
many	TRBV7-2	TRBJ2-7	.	TGTGCCAGCAGCTTATTGAACGAGCAGTACTTC	CASSLLNEQYF
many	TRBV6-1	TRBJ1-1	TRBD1	TGTGCCACCTCGAAAGACAGGGGGACGACTGAAGCTTTCTTT	CATSKDRGTTEAFF
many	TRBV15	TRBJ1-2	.	TGTGCCACCAGCAGAGCCCTTCAGCTGAGTAGAAATGGCTACACCTTC	CATSRALQLSRNGYTF
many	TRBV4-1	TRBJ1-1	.	TGCGCCAGCAGCCAGGAACAGGGTGAAGCTTTCTTT	CASSQEQGEAFF
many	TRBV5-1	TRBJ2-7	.	TGCGCCAGCAGCTTACAGGGTACTACCTACGAGCAGTACTTC	CASSLQGTTYEQYF
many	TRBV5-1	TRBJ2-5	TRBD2	TGCGCCAGCAGCTCCACGGGACTAGCGGTCCAAGAGACCCAGTACTTC	CASSSTGLAVQETQYF
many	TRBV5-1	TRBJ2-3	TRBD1	TGCGCCAGCAGCTTGACAGGGGGCGAAGATACGCAGTATTTT	CASSLTGGEDTQYF
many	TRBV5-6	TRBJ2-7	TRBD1	TGTGCCAGCAGCTTGTTCGGGACAGGGCGCTACGAGCAGTACTTC	CASSLFGTGRYEQYF
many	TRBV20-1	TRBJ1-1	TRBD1	TGCAGTGCTAGAGGACAGGGGGGCACTTTCTTT	CSARGQGGTFF
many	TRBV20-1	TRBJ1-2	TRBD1	TGCAGTGCTAGAGATCTCGGGACAGGGGTTTTCTATGGCTACACCTTC	CSARDLGTGVFYGYTF
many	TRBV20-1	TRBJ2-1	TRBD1	TGCAGTGCTACCCAGGGGGCTATCTCCTACAATGAGCAGTTCTTC	CSATQGAISYNEQFF
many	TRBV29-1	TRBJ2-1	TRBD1	TGCAGCGCCCCCGTCTCCGGGACAGGGGTCTACAATGAGCAGTTCTTC	CSAPVSGTGVYNEQFF
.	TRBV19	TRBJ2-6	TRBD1	TGTGCCAGCTCCCCGACAGGGACAAAGTCTGGGGCCAACGTCCTGACTTTC	CASSPTGTKSGANVLTF
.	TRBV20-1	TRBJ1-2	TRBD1	TGCAGTGCCCGAAAACAGGGGACTGGGGATGGCTACACCTTC	CSARKQGTGDGYTF
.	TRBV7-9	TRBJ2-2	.	TGTGCCAGCAGCTTAAGGAGCACCGGGGAGCTGTTTTTT	CASSLRSTGELFF
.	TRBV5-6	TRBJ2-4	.	TGTGCCAGCAGCTTCTCGCCGAAAAACATTCAGTACTTC	CASSFSPKNIQYF
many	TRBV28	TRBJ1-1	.	TGTGCCAGCAGCCCCACTGGGTTGGTGAACACTGAAGCTTTCTTT	CASSPTGLVNTEAFF
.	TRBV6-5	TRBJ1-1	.	TGTGCCAGCAGTACTCCAGGGGAACACACTGAAGCTTTCTTT	CASSTPGEHTEAFF
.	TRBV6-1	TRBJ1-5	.	TGTGCCAGCAGGAGGGGGGACTCTTATAGCAATCAGCCCCAGCATTTT	CASRRGDSYSNQPQHF
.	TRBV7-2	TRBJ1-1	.	TGTGCCAGCAGCTTAGTCCTTCGGAACACTGAAGCTTTCTTT	CASSLVLRNTEAFF
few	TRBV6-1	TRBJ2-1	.	TGTGCCAGCAGACTCAACGGGGGGCCCCAATACAATGAGCAGTTCTTC	CASRLNGGPQYNEQFF
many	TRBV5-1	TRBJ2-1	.	TGCGCCAGCAGCTACAGGAGGAATGAGCAGTTCTTC	CASSYRRNEQFF
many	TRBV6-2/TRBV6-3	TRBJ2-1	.	TGTGCCAGCACACGAGGGAGCTCCTACAATGAGCAGTTCTTC	CASTRGSSYNEQFF
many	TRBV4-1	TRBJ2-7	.	TGCGCCAGCAGCCAAGAAGGGTTCCCCACCTACGAGCAGTACTTC	CASSQEGFPTYEQYF
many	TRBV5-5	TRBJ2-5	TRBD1	TGTGCCAGCAGCTTTGTGTACGGGGACAGGGGCGCCGAGACCCAGTACTTC	CASSFVYGDRGAETQYF
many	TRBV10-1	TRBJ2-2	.	TGCGCCAGCAGTGAAAGGGGTTCGGACACCGGGGAGCTGTTTTTT	CASSERGSDTGELFF
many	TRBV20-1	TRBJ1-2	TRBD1	TGCAGTGCCAACAGACAGGGTTTCGTTTGGGGCTACACCTTC	CSANRQGFVWGYTF
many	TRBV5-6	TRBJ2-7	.	TGTGCCAGCAGCGCACTAGCCCGATTTGACGAGCAGTACTTC	CASSALARFDEQYF
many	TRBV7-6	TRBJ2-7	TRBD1	TGTGCCAGCAGTCCCGGGACAGGGATCTACGAGCAGTACTTC	CASSPGTGIYEQYF
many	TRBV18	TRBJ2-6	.	TGTGCCAGCTCACCATCAGGGGCCAGCTCTGGGGCCAACGTCCTGACTTTC	CASSPSGASSGANVLTF
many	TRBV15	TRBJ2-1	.	TGTGCCACCAGCATGGGGGGGGCGAGCAATGAGCAGTTCTTC	CATSMGGASNEQFF
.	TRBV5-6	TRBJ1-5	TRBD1	TGTGCCAGCAGCTCTCTCCGGGACAGCAGCAATCAGCCCCAGCATTTT	CASSSLRDSSNQPQHF
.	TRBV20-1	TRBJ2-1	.	TGCAGTGCCACCCCCGGGGTAAATGAGCAGTTCTTC	CSATPGVNEQFF
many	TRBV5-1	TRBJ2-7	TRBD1	TGCGCCAGCAGCTTAGCCCCGGGACAGATCTCTCGCACGAGCTCCTACGAGCAGTACTTC	CASSLAPGQISRTSSYEQYF
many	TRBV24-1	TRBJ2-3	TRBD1	TGTGCCACCAGGGCTTCCGGGACAGACACAGATACGCAGTATTTT	CATRASGTDTDTQYF
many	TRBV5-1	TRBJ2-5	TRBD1	TGCGCCAGCAACCGGGACAGCCAAGAGACCCAGTACTTC	CASNRDSQETQYF
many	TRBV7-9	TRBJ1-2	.	TGTGCCAGCAGCTTAGCGGGGGAGAACTATGGCTACACCTTC	CASSLAGENYGYTF
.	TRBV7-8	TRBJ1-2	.	TGTGCCAGCAGCTTAGGCGAAGACTATGGCTACACCTTC	CASSLGEDYGYTF
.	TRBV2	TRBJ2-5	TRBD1	TGTGCCAGCAGCGGAACAGGGGCGAGGATGGAGACCCAGTACTTC	CASSGTGARMETQYF
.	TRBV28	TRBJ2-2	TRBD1	TGTGCCAGCAGTTTTCCGGGGACAGTCACCGGGGAGCTGTTTTTT	CASSFPGTVTGELFF
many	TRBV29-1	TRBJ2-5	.	TGCAGCGTTGGGACTTGGACCCAGTACTTC	CSVGTWTQYF
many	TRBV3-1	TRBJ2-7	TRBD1	TGTGCCAGCAGTTTTGGGGACCGGGACAGGGGGCTTTCCAACGAGCAGTACTTC	CASSFGDRDRGLSNEQYF
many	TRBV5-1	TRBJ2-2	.	TGCGCCAGCAGCTTGATTGCCACCGGGGAGCTGTTTTTT	CASSLIATGELFF
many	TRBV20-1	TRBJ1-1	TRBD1	TGCAGTTTCAAGACAGGGCCGAACACTGAAGCTTTCTTT	CSFKTGPNTEAFF
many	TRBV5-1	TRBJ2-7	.	TGCGCCAGCAGCTTGGACGGGCAGGGCCTCTACGAGCAGTACTTC	CASSLDGQGLYEQYF
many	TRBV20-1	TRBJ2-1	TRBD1	TGCAGTGCTCAGGACAGGGGGCTCTACAATGAGCAGTTCTTC	CSAQDRGLYNEQFF
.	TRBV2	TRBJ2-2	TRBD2	TGTGCCAGCAGAAAGACTAGCGGGGGATCGAACACCGGGGAGCTGTTTTTT	CASRKTSGGSNTGELFF
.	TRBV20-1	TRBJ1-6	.	TGCAGTGCTAGGTGGGGTGGTAGCTCCTATAATTCACCCCTCCACTTT	CSARWGGSSYNSPLHF
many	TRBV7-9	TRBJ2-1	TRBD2	TGTGCCAGCAGCTTCGAACTAGCGGGGGGGCCTTATGAGCAGTTCTTC	CASSFELAGGPYEQFF
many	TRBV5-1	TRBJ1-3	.	TGCGCCAGCTCAGCTACGTCGAGCGGGGCTGGTGGTGGAAACACCATATATTTT	CASSATSSGAGGGNTIYF
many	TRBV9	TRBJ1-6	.	TGTGCCAGCAGCGTAGACAGAGGTTCACCCCTCCACTTT	CASSVDRGSPLHF